What follows are 23 T cell receptor beta chains derived from one specimen sequenced in a study of PD-L1 blockade in urothelial cancer. This table comes from immunoSEQ multiplex PCR, and its TCRdb copy is limited to in-frame clones, with some not included. The sample shows fewer than 45,000 clones, 35% to 40% of them seen only once. The material was tumor tissue, obtained before atezolizumab (anti-PD-L1) treatment. Source of these receptors: a man aged 55 to 70 with urothelial cancer.

In DNA form, the CDR3 reads TGTGCCAGCAGTCCTCTAGGTTTGGGAGGAAACACCATATATTTT. Its protein is CASSPLGLGGNTIYF. The chain employs TRBV28 and TRBJ1-3; no clear D. V lost 5 bases and J 4 bases, leaving 15 bases between the germline ends. CDR3 length: 15 amino acids. The germline gives CDR1 MDHEN, CDR2 SYDVKM.

This clone was counted between two and nine times. The rearrangement links TRBV9 to TRBJ2-5; 8 positions agree with TRBD2. Germline V lookup: CDR1 SGDLS, CDR2 YYNGEE. The V gene end was trimmed by 2 bases and the J gene end by 5 bases; junction bases not matched to a gene: 5. This CDR3 region has 14 residues. CDR3: CASSVSGTRETQYF. The CDR3 bases are TGTGCCAGCAGCGTTAGCGGGACCAGGGAGACCCAGTACTTC.

This clone was seen only a few times. The chain joins TRBV28 to TRBJ2-7; TRBD1 is a possible D gene (6 bases). Germline-derived CDR1 and CDR2 are MDHEN and SYDVKM. Trimming removed 7 bases from V and 3 bases from J, with 16 bases in between. This CDR3 contains 14 residues. The CDR3 region is CASTRQTGFYEQYF. The CDR3 DNA is TGTGCCAGCACCCGTCAGACAGGATTCTACGAGCAGTACTTC.

This clone was counted a few times. The chain recombines TRBV6-8 with TRBJ2-4; D not certain. The germline gives CDR1 MNHGY, CDR2 SAAAGT. The CDR3 is made up of 15 amino acids. The germline V and J ends were trimmed by 5 bases and 0 bases, with 11 bases remaining between them. The CDR3 sequence: CASSPVGLAKNIQYF. The CDR3, as DNA: TGTGCCAGCAGTCCCGTTGGTCTAGCCAAAAACATTCAGTACTTC.

This clone has just a few counts. The chain is built from TRBV11-3 and TRBJ2-5, with D unresolved. V was cut by 3 bases and J by 0 bases, with 8 bases left in between. The CDR3 runs to 14 residues. The germline V gene encodes CDR1 SGHNT and CDR2 YENEEA. The CDR3, as DNA: TGTGCCAGCAGCTTGGCTGCAAACCAAGAGACCCAGTACTTC. Residues: CASSLAANQETQYF.

The chain links TRBV18 to TRBJ1-1; tentative D call: TRBD1 (6 bases). Germline loops: CDR1 KGHSH, CDR2 LQKENI. This CDR3 is built from 13 residues. Trimming shortened V by 6 bases and J by 4 bases, and 12 bases separated the two germline ends. The CDR3 here is CASSPGVGTEAFF. For the CDR3, the DNA is TGTGCCAGCTCCCCAGGGGTTGGCACTGAAGCTTTCTTT.

The CDR3 region is CASRGLIPNTGELFF. CDR3 nucleotide sequence: TGCGCCAGCCGCGGACTTATCCCGAACACCGGGGAGCTGTTTTTT. This sequence joins TRBV5-1 and TRBJ2-2; D is perhaps TRBD2 (5 bases). The ends were cut back, 7 bases at V and 0 bases at J, with 13 bases in the middle. This CDR3 region has 15 residues. CDR1 SGHRS and CDR2 YFSETQ come from the germline V gene. The variable domain in full, completed from reference TRBV5-1 and TRBJ2-2, reads KAGVTQTPRYLIKTRGQQVTLSCSPISGHRSVSWYQQTPGQGLQFLFEYFSETQRNKGNFPGRFSGRQFSNSRSEMNVSTLELGDSALYLCASRGLIPNTGELFFGEGSRLTVL.

This clone was observed a few times. This chain connects TRBV28 to TRBJ1-4, with TRBD1 matching 9 bases. In germline, CDR1 is MDHEN, CDR2 SYDVKM. V shed 7 bases, J shed 0 bases, and the junction held 9 bases outside the gene matches. The CDR3 totals 17 residues. The CDR3 is CASTLGQGFATNEKLFF. Written as DNA, the CDR3 is TGTGCCAGCACCCTGGGACAGGGCTTTGCAACTAATGAAAAACTGTTTTTT. The whole variable domain, remainder taken from reference TRBV28 and TRBJ1-4, is DVKVTQSSRYLVKRTGEKVFLECVQDMDHENMFWYRQDPGLGLRLIYFSYDVKMKEKGDIPEGYSVSREKKERFSLILESASTNQTSMYLCASTLGQGFATNEKLFFGSGTQLSVL.

The J gene is TRBJ1-5, the V gene TRBV19; the D gene is possibly TRBD1 (5 bases). The CDR3 is made up of 14 amino acids. V shed 7 bases and J shed 6 bases, with 16 bases lying between them. Germline CDR1 reads LNHDA; CDR2 reads SQIVND (reference sequence). The DNA of the CDR3 is TGTGCCAGTACTCCCGGCAGGGATACTCAGCCCCAGCATTTT. Translating it yields CASTPGRDTQPQHF.

This clone occurred a few times. This chain links TRBV2 with TRBJ2-7; 8 nucleotides match TRBD1. The CDR3 runs to 14 residues. The germline gives CDR1 SNHLY, CDR2 FYNNEI. With V trimmed by 6 bases and J by 4 bases, 8 bases remained unmatched. CDR3 in amino acids: CASRYDRGGYEQYF. The CDR3 region has the DNA TGTGCCAGCAGATACGACAGGGGTGGGTACGAGCAGTACTTC.

In its sample, this clone was seen once. The chain has TRBV6-8 and TRBJ1-5, with D tentatively TRBD1 (5 bases). The CDR3 runs 16 residues. CDR1 is MNHGY and CDR2 is SAAAGT in the germline V gene. The germline V and J ends were trimmed by 1 base and 3 bases, with 13 bases remaining between them. The CDR3 here is CASSYYLAGLNQPQHF. CDR3 coding DNA: TGTGCCAGCAGTTACTACTTGGCAGGGCTCAATCAGCCCCAGCATTTT.

V is TRBV7-4 and J is TRBJ1-1; D not resolved. CDR3 length: 13 residues. Deletions cut 1 base from V and 0 bases from J, with 3 bases between. Per the germline V gene, CDR1 is SGHVT and CDR2 is SQSDAQ. The CDR3 DNA reads as TGTGCCAGCAGCTTAGGGATGAACACTGAAGCTTTCTTT. As protein: CASSLGMNTEAFF.

This clone has more than one count but fewer than ten. The chain couples TRBV7-6 to TRBJ1-2; 10 bases line up with TRBD1. V lost 2 bases to trimming and J lost 7 bases; unmatched junction nucleotides: 7. This CDR3 contains 15 residues. Germline lookup yields CDR1 SGHVS and CDR2 FNYEAQ. CDR3 sequence reads: CASSLSRQGARGYTF. In DNA form, the CDR3 reads TGTGCCAGCAGCTTAAGTCGACAGGGGGCGCGTGGCTACACCTTC.

In its sample, this clone was seen many times. The chain carries TRBV11-3 and TRBJ2-7, with 11 bases aligning to TRBD1. Looked up from germline, CDR1 is SGHNT and CDR2 is YENEEA. The CDR3 spans 15 residues. V was pared by 5 bases and J by 4 bases, with 7 bases of the junction left unmatched. Written as DNA, the CDR3 is TGTGCCAGCAGCGCTGGACAGGGGGCCTCTTACGAGCAGTACTTC. This codes for CASSAGQGASYEQYF.

This sequence joins TRBV11-3 and TRBJ2-1; D is possibly TRBD2 (5 bases). CDR3 length equals 15 residues. V dropped 3 bases and J dropped 4 bases, with 13 bases sitting between them. Germline V gives CDR1 SGHNT, CDR2 YENEEA. The CDR3 nucleotides read TGTGCCAGCAGCTTGGCGAGGGAATGGTACAATGAGCAGTTCTTC. This encodes CASSLAREWYNEQFF.

This clone was counted at least ten times. The CDR3 spells CASSYLAPRQGFGEAFF. As DNA, the CDR3 is TGTGCCAGCAGTTACTTAGCCCCCCGACAGGGTTTCGGTGAAGCTTTCTTT. V is TRBV6-8 and J is TRBJ1-1, with TRBD1 matching 7 bases. Germline values: CDR1 MNHGY, CDR2 SAAAGT. The CDR3 consists of 17 residues. V shed 1 base, J shed 7 bases, and the junction held 15 bases outside the gene matches.

This sequence joins TRBV10-3 and TRBJ1-2; no firm D call. The CDR3 extends over 15 amino acids. Germline V gene data show CDR1 as ENHRY and CDR2 as SYGVKD. V lost 10 bases to trimming and J lost 4 bases, with 22 bases between them. The CDR3 DNA sequence: TGTGCCAGCGCTTATAACAGCCTGACCTTCTATGGCTACACCTTC. Translating it yields CASAYNSLTFYGYTF.

This clone was counted a few times. This sequence joins TRBV7-6 and TRBJ2-3; D may correspond to TRBD1 or TRBD2 (6 bases each). Per the germline V gene, CDR1 is SGHVS and CDR2 is FNYEAQ. There are 15 residues in the CDR3. Trimming removed 1 base from V and 8 bases from J, with 16 bases in between. The CDR3 reads CASSLGWREDSTQYF. The CDR3 bases are TGTGCCAGCAGCTTAGGGTGGAGGGAGGACAGTACGCAGTATTTT.

The genes are TRBV2 and TRBJ2-3, with 12 bases fitting TRBD2. This CDR3 region has 14 residues. Germline-derived CDR1 and CDR2 are SNHLY and FYNNEI. With 8 bases clipped from V and 4 bases from J, the junction kept 4 bases outside the gene matches. DNA for the CDR3: TGTGCCAGCGGCTCTAGCGGGGGGGCAGATACGCAGTATTTT. Encoded protein: CASGSSGGADTQYF.

This clone was observed a single time. This sequence joins TRBV30 and TRBJ2-2, with unresolved D. The CDR3 consists of 12 residues. The V and J ends lost 4 bases and 3 bases respectively, with 6 bases between them. The germline gives CDR1 GTSNPN, CDR2 SVGIG (reference sequence). The CDR3: CAWTGYTGELFF. CDR3 DNA: TGTGCCTGGACTGGGTACACCGGGGAGCTGTTTTTT.

This clone has more than one count but fewer than ten. V gene TRBV6-7 combines with J gene TRBJ2-1; 10 bases are a match to TRBD2. TRBV6-7 is marked as an open reading frame, function uncertain. V dropped 5 bases and J dropped 7; count of bases not matched to a gene: 5. This CDR3 has 14 residues. CDR3 loop: CASSEAGGRNEQFF. The CDR3 region has the DNA TGTGCCAGCAGTGAAGCGGGGGGGCGGAATGAGCAGTTCTTC.

The table lists this clone with a few counts. The chain has TRBV10-3 and TRBJ1-1; D gene unclear. The CDR3 has 14 amino acids. Germline V CDR1 and CDR2: ENHRY, SYGVKD. The ends were cut back, 0 bases at V and 14 bases at J, with 19 bases in the middle. The CDR3 loop is CAISESPVGDEAFF. Written as DNA, the CDR3 is TGTGCCATCAGTGAGTCCCCGGTAGGTGACGAGGCCTTCTTT.

The genes are TRBV6-7 and TRBJ2-2; D is undetermined. TRBV6-7 is an open reading frame whose function is uncertain. The CDR3 totals 12 residues. Trimming stripped 2 bases from V and 6 bases from J, with 4 bases between. The CDR3 nucleotides read TGTGCCAGCAGTTACGGAGCCGGGGAGCTGTTTTTT. Translation gives CASSYGAGELFF.